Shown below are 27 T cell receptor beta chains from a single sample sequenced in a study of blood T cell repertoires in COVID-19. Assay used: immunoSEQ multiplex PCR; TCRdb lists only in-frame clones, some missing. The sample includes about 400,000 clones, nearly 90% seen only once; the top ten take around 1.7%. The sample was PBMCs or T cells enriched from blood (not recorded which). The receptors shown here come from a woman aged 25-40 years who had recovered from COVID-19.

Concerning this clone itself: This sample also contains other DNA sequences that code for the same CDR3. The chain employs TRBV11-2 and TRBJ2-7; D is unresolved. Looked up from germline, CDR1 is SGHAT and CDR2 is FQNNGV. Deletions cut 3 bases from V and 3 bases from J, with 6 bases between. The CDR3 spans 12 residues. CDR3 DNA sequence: TGTGCCAGCAGCTTGGCAGGCTACGAGCAGTACTTC. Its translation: CASSLAGYEQYF.

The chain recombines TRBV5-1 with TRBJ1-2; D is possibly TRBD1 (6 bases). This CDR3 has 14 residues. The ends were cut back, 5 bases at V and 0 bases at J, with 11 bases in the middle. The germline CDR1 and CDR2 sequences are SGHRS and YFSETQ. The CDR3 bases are TGCGCCAGCAGTGGCGCAGGGGCTAACTATGGCTACACCTTC. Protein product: CASSGAGANYGYTF. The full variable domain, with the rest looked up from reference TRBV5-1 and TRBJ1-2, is KAGVTQTPRYLIKTRGQQVTLSCSPISGHRSVSWYQQTPGQGLQFLFEYFSETQRNKGNFPGRFSGRQFSNSRSEMNVSTLELGDSALYLCASSGAGANYGYTFGSGTRLTVV.

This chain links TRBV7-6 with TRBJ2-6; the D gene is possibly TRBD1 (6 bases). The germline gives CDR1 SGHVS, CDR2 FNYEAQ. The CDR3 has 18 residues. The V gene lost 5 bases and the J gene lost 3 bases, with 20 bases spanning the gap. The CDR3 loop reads CASSPLGGRVFGANVLTF. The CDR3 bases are TGTGCCAGCAGCCCCTTAGGGGGAAGGGTGTTTGGGGCCAACGTCCTGACTTTC.

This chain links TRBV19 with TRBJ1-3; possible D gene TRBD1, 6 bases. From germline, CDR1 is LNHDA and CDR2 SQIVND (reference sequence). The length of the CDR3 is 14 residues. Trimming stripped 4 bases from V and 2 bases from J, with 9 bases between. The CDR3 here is CASSTGQPGNTIYF. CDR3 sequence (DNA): TGTGCCAGTAGTACGGGACAACCTGGAAACACCATATATTTT.

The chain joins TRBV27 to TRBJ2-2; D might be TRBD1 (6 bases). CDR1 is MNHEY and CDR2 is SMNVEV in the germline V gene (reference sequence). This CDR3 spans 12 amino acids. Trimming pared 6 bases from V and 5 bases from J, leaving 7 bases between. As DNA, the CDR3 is TGTGCCAGCAGCAGGGGAACCGGGGAGCTGTTTTTT. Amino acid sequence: CASSRGTGELFF.

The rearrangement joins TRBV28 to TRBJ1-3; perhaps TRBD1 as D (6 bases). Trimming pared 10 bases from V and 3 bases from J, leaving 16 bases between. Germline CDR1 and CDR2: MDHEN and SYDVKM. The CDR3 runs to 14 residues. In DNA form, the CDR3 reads TGTGCCACCCAGGGCGGACAGATTGGAAACACCATATATTTT. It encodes CATQGGQIGNTIYF.

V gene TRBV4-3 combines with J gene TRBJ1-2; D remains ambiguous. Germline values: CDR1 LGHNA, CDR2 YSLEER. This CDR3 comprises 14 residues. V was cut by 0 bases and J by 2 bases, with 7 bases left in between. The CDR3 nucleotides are TGCGCCAGCAGCCAAGACGGACTGAACTATGGCTACACCTTC. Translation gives CASSQDGLNYGYTF.

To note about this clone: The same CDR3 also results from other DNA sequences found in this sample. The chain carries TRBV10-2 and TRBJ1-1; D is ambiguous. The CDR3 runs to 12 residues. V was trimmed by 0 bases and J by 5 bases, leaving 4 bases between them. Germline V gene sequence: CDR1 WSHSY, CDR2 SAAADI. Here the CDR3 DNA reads TGCGCCAGCAGTGAGTCCAGGACTGAAGCTTTCTTT. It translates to CASSESRTEAFF.

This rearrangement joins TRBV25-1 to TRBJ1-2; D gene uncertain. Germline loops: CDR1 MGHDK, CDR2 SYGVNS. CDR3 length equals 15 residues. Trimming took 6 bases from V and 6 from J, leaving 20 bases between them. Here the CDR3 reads CASRAPGSPEDGYTF. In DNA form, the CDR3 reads TGTGCCAGCAGGGCCCCCGGGTCGCCAGAGGATGGCTACACCTTC.

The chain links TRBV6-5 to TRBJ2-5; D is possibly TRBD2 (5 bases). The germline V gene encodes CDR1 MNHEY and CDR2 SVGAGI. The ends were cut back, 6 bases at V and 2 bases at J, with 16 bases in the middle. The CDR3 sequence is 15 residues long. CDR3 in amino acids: CASSEGQHEQETQYF. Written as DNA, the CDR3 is TGTGCCAGCAGCGAGGGCCAGCATGAACAAGAGACCCAGTACTTC.

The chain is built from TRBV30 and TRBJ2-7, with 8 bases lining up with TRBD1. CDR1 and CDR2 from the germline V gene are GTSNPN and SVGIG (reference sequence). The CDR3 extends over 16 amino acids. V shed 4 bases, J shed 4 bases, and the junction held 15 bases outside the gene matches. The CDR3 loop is CAWTFGPGTGHYEQYF. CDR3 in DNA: TGTGCCTGGACTTTCGGCCCCGGGACAGGCCATTACGAGCAGTACTTC.

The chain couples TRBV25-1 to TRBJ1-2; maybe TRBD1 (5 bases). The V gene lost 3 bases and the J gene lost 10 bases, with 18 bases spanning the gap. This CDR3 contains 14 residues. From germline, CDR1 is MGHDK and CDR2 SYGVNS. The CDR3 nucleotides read TGTGCCAGCAGTGAGGCGGGGCCCTTGGGGCCCTACACCTTC. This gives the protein CASSEAGPLGPYTF.

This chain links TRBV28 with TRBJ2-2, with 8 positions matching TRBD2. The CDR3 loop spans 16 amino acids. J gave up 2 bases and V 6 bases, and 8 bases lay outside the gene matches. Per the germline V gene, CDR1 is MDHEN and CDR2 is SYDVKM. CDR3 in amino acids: CASSGLAGLNTGELFF. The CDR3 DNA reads TGTGCCAGCAGCGGGCTAGCGGGTTTAAACACCGGGGAGCTGTTTTTT. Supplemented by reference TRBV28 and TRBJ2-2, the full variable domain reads DVKVTQSSRYLVKRTGEKVFLECVQDMDHENMFWYRQDPGLGLRLIYFSYDVKMKEKGDIPEGYSVSREKKERFSLILESASTNQTSMYLCASSGLAGLNTGELFFGEGSRLTVL.

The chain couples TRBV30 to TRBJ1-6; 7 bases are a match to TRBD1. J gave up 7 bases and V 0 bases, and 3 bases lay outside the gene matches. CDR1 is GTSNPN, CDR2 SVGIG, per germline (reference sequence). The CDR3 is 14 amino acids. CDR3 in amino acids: CAWSVAGGNSPLHF. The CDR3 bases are TGTGCCTGGAGTGTTGCAGGGGGAAATTCACCCCTCCACTTT.

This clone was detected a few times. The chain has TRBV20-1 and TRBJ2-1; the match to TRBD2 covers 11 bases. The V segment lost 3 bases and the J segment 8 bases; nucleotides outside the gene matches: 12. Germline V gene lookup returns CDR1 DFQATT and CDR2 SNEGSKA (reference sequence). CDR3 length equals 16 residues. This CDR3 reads CSASKLAGALFDEQFF. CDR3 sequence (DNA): TGCAGTGCTAGTAAACTAGCGGGAGCTCTGTTTGATGAGCAGTTCTTC.

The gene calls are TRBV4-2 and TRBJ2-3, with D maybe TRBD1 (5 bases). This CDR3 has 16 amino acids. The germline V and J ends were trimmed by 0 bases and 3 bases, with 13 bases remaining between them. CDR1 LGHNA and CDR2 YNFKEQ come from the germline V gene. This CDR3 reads CASSQDTRARTDTQYF. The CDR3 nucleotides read TGTGCCAGCAGCCAAGATACCAGGGCACGGACAGATACGCAGTATTTT.

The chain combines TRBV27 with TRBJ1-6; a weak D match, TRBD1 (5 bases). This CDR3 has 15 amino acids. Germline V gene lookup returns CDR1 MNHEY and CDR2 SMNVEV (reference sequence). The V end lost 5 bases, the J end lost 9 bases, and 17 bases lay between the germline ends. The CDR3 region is CASSEQAGWASPLHF. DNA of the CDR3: TGTGCCAGCAGTGAACAGGCTGGATGGGCTTCACCCCTCCACTTT.

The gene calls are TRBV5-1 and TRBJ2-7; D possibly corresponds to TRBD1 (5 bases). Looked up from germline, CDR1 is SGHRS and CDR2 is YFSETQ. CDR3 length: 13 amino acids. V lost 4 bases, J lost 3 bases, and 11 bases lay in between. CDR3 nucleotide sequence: TGCGCCAGCAGCCTACAGGCGGACTACGAGCAGTACTTC. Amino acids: CASSLQADYEQYF. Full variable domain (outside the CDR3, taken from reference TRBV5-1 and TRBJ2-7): KAGVTQTPRYLIKTRGQQVTLSCSPISGHRSVSWYQQTPGQGLQFLFEYFSETQRNKGNFPGRFSGRQFSNSRSEMNVSTLELGDSALYLCASSLQADYEQYFGPGTRLTVT.

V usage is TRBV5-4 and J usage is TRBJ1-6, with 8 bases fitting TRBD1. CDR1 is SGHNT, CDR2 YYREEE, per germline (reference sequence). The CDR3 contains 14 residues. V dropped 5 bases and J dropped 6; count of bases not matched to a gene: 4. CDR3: CASRADRVNSPLHF. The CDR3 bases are TGTGCCAGCAGGGCGGACAGGGTTAATTCACCCCTCCACTTT. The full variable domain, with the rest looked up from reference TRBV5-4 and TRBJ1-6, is ETGVTQSPTHLIKTRGQQVTLRCSSQSGHNTVSWYQQALGQGPQFIFQYYREEENGRGNFPPRFSGLQFPNYSSELNVNALELDDSALYLCASRADRVNSPLHFGNGTRLTVT.

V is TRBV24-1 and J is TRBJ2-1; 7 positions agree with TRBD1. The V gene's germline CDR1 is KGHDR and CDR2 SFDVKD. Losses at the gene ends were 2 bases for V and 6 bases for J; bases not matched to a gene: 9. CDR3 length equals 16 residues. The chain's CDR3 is CATSDSRGQWGNEQFF. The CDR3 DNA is TGTGCCACCAGTGATTCGAGGGGACAGTGGGGCAATGAGCAGTTCTTC.

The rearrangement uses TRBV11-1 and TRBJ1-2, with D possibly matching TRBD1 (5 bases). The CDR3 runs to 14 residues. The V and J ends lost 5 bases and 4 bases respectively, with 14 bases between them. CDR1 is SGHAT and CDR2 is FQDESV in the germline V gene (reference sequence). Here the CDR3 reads CASSRQGARYGYTF. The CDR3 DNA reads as TGTGCCAGCAGCAGGCAGGGCGCTCGCTATGGCTACACCTTC.

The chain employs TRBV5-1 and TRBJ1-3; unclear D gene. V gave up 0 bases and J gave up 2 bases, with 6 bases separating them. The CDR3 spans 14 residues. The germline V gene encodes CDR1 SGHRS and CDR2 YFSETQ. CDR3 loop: CASSLVAAGNTIYF. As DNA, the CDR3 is TGCGCCAGCAGCTTGGTGGCAGCTGGAAACACCATATATTTT. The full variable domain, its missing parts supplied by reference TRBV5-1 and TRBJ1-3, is KAGVTQTPRYLIKTRGQQVTLSCSPISGHRSVSWYQQTPGQGLQFLFEYFSETQRNKGNFPGRFSGRQFSNSRSEMNVSTLELGDSALYLCASSLVAAGNTIYFGEGSWLTVV.

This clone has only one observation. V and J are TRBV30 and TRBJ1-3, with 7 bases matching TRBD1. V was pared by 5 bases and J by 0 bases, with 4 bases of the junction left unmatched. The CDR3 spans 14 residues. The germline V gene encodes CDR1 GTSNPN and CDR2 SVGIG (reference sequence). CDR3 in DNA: TGTGCCTGGCGCGACAGGGCCTCTGGAAACACCATATATTTT. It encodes CAWRDRASGNTIYF.

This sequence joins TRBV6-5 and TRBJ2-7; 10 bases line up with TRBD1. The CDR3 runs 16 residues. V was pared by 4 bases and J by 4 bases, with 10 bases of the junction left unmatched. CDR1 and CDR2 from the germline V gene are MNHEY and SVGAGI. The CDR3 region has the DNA TGTGCCAGCAGTTCCCCACCGGGACAGGGGAGATACGAGCAGTACTTC. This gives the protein CASSSPPGQGRYEQYF.

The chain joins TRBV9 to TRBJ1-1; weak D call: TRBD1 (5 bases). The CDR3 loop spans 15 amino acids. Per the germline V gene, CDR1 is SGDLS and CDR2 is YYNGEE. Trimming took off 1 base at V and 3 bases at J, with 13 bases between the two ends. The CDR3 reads CASSVSGGSDTEAFF. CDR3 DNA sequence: TGTGCCAGCAGCGTATCCGGGGGATCGGACACTGAAGCTTTCTTT. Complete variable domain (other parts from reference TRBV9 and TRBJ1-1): DSGVTQTPKHLITATGQRVTLRCSPRSGDLSVYWYQQSLDQGLQFLIQYYNGEERAKGNILERFSAQQFPDLHSELNLSSLELGDSALYFCASSVSGGSDTEAFFGQGTRLTVV.

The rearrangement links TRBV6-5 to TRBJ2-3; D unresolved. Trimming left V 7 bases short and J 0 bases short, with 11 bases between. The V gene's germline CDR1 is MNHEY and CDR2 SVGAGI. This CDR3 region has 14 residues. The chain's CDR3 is CASKLAVSTDTQYF. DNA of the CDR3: TGTGCCAGCAAACTGGCGGTGAGCACAGATACGCAGTATTTT.

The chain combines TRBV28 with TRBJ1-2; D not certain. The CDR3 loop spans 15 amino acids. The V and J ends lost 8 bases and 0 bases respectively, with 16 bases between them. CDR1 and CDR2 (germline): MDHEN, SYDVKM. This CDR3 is CASHPTRFTNYGYTF. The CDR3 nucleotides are TGTGCCAGCCATCCCACACGTTTTACTAACTATGGCTACACCTTC.